The 9 T cell receptor beta chains presented below share a single source sample, sequenced in a study of blood T cell repertoires in COVID-19 (dated by TCRdb to about 2020). The library came from the immunoSEQ multiplex PCR assay. TCRdb carries this immuneACCESS record with in-frame sequences only. Its versions omit some clonotypes, under half of them owing to an unresolved V gene in the studies checked, with the rest unexplained. A total of 200,000 to 250,000 clones appear in this sample, approximately 81% of them only once. About 3.8% of the sample belongs to the ten largest clones. The sample consisted of peripheral blood. These TCRs come from an elderly woman with acute or convalescent COVID-19.

As to this clone: Other DNA sequences in this sample translate to the same CDR3. The rearrangement links TRBV7-3 to TRBJ1-1, with 8 bases identical to TRBD1. This CDR3 region has 14 residues. J gave up 5 bases and V 4 bases, and 6 bases lay outside the gene matches. Germline V CDR1 and CDR2: SGHTA, FQGTGA. CDR3 protein: CASSSGTGGTEAFF. In DNA form, the CDR3 reads TGTGCCAGCAGCTCAGGGACAGGAGGTACTGAAGCTTTCTTT.

This chain connects TRBV10-3 to TRBJ2-5; tentatively, D is TRBD1 (6 bases). CDR3 length: 14 residues. CDR1 is ENHRY, CDR2 SYGVKD, per germline. With 2 bases removed from V and 5 bases from J, the gap between germline ends came to 12 bases. The CDR3 region is CAISEPNRGETQYF. The CDR3 DNA follows: TGTGCCATCAGTGAGCCGAATAGGGGGGAGACCCAGTACTTC.

This clone was counted once. The chain uses TRBV19 and TRBJ1-5, with a weak D call TRBD1 (5 bases). CDR3 length: 13 residues. Germline loops: CDR1 LNHDA, CDR2 SQIVND (reference sequence). With 5 bases removed from V and 6 bases from J, the gap between germline ends came to 11 bases. Written as DNA, the CDR3 is TGTGCCAGTAGTGTTAGGGGCACTCAGCCCCAGCATTTT. This codes for CASSVRGTQPQHF.

The chain joins TRBV4-3 to TRBJ1-5; no clear D. Germline V gene data show CDR1 as LGHNA and CDR2 as YSLEER. There are 17 residues in the CDR3. Trimming removed 0 bases at V and 1 base at J, with 13 bases between. Here the CDR3 reads CASSQDRGPISNQPQHF. The DNA for the CDR3 is TGCGCCAGCAGCCAAGACAGAGGCCCGATAAGCAATCAGCCCCAGCATTTT.

This chain connects TRBV27 to TRBJ1-1, with 11 bases that match TRBD1. J was trimmed by 3 bases and V by 8 bases; bases with no gene match: 2. Germline CDR1 is MNHEY and CDR2 is SMNVEV (reference sequence). The CDR3 totals 13 residues. The CDR3 protein is CASGGQGDTEAFF. The DNA for the CDR3 is TGTGCCAGCGGGGGACAGGGGGACACTGAAGCTTTCTTT.

The rearrangement joins TRBV27 to TRBJ2-7, with 7 nucleotides matching TRBD1. Trimming took 0 bases from V and 2 from J; bases not matched to a gene: 7. Per the germline V gene, CDR1 is MNHEY and CDR2 is SMNVEV (reference sequence). The CDR3 has 16 residues. For the CDR3, the DNA is TGTGCCAGCAGTTTATCGTTCCGGACAGGAGCCTACGAGCAGTACTTC. This codes for CASSLSFRTGAYEQYF.

V usage is TRBV11-1 and J usage is TRBJ1-6, with 9 bases lining up with TRBD1. Germline CDR1 reads SGHAT; CDR2 reads FQDESV (reference sequence). Trimming at V came to 5 bases and at J to 8 bases, leaving 1 base not matched to a gene. This CDR3 comprises 13 residues. The CDR3 spells CASSRTGDSPLHF. The CDR3 DNA sequence: TGTGCCAGCAGCCGGACAGGGGATTCACCCCTCCACTTT.

CDR3 loop: CSVVEQGEKLFF. CDR3 nucleotide sequence: TGCAGCGTTGTTGAGCAGGGGGAAAAACTGTTTTTT. The chain has TRBV29-1 and TRBJ1-4, with a tentative D call TRBD1 (6 bases). Deletions cut 4 bases from V and 8 bases from J, with 11 bases between. The CDR3 loop spans 12 amino acids. Germline CDR1 reads SQVTM; CDR2 reads ANQGSEA.

The gene calls are TRBV6-5 and TRBJ1-1, with D unclear. Looked up from germline, CDR1 is MNHEY and CDR2 is SVGAGI. The CDR3 is 12 residues long. The ends were cut back, 7 bases at V and 4 bases at J, with 10 bases in the middle. The CDR3: CASTSPGTEAFF. The CDR3 DNA reads as TGTGCCAGCACCTCCCCCGGCACTGAAGCTTTCTTT.